This T cell receptor (beta chain) was observed in a study of OX40 agonist ivuxolimab in advanced cancers. Findings of the study overall: Expanded clones belonging to CD8+ T cells outnumbered, on average, those of CD4+. Partial responders at 0.1-3.0 mg/kg had among the lowest clonal expansion. Clones of CD4+ and CD8+ blood T cells grew by week 6 at doses of 0.1 to 3.0 mg/kg.

The cohort excluded patients with autoimmune disease history or systemic immunosuppression. Germline CDR1 reads SGHTS; CDR2 reads YDEGEE. The CDR3 runs 15 residues. J gave up 4 bases and V 4 bases, and 5 bases lay outside the gene matches. As to this clone: Its antigen is unidentified.

TCRdb's copy holds only in-frame clones and misses some; the assay was immunoSEQ multiplex PCR. This table holds approximately 86,000 clones, around 83% found once. This chain joins TRBV5-8 and TRBJ2-1; TRBD1 agrees at 10 bases. The TCR comes from an adult with an advanced solid tumor such as melanoma, head and neck, liver or kidney cancer. Sample: CD4+ or CD8+ T cells sorted from blood, taken in a trial of the OX40 agonist ivuxolimab. The CDR3 region is CASSLGQGIYNEQFF. DNA for the CDR3: TGTGCCAGCAGCCTGGGACAGGGGATATACAATGAGCAGTTCTTC.